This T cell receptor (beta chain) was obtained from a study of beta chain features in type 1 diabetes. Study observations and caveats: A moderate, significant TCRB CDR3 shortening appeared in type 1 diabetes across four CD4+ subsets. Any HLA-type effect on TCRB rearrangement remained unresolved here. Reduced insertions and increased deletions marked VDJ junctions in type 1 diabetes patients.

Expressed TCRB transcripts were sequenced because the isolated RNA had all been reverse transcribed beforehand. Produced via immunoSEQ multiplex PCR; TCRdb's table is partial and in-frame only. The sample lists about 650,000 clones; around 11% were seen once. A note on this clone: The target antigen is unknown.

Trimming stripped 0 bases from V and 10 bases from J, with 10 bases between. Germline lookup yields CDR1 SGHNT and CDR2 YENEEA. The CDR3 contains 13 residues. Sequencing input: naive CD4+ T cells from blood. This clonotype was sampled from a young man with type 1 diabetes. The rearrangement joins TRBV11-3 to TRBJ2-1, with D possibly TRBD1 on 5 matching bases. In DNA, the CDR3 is TGTGCCAGCAGCTTAGATCTGGGGCGAGAGCAGTTCTTC. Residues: CASSLDLGREQFF.